These 32 T cell receptor beta chains were all obtained from the same sample, sequenced in a study of shared clonotypes between healthy human individuals. Sequencing was performed with immunoSEQ multiplex PCR; in TCRdb, only in-frame clones are kept and a portion is missing. This sample has 2 million or so clones; just under 95% occur once, and the top ten carry 1% to 1.3%. Positive CCR7 selection of CD45RO-negative cells yielded the naive CD8 cells, and terminally differentiated effector memory CD45RA+ cells were excluded. The sample taken for sequencing was naive CD8+ T cells sorted from blood. Receptors were obtained from a man aged 18-30 years in good health.

The V call is TRBV27, the J call TRBJ2-3; the D gene is possibly TRBD1 (6 bases). The germline V gene has CDR1 MNHEY and CDR2 SMNVEV (reference sequence). The V end was cut by 6 bases, the J end by 0 bases, with 19 bases between. CDR3 length: 17 amino acids. CDR3: CASSPTPGHSSTDTQYF. The CDR3 DNA reads TGTGCCAGCAGCCCCACCCCGGGACACAGTAGCACAGATACGCAGTATTTT.

J is TRBJ2-7 and V is TRBV11-2, with D tentatively TRBD1 (6 bases). This CDR3 has 12 residues. Germline V CDR1 and CDR2: SGHAT, FQNNGV. V lost 3 bases and J 7 bases, leaving 10 bases between the germline ends. This CDR3 is CASSLGHWEQYF. In DNA form, the CDR3 reads TGTGCCAGCAGCTTGGGACATTGGGAGCAGTACTTC.

This chain connects TRBV28 to TRBJ2-1; perhaps TRBD2 as D (5 bases). This CDR3 region has 18 residues. Per the germline V gene, CDR1 is MDHEN and CDR2 is SYDVKM. With 4 bases removed from V and 0 bases from J, the gap between germline ends came to 19 bases. The CDR3 nucleotides are TGTGCCAGCAGTTCCGACCAGGACCGGGAAGGCTCCTACAATGAGCAGTTCTTC. This encodes CASSSDQDREGSYNEQFF.

This clone has just one count. The sample has other DNA sequences that encode this CDR3 too. The gene calls are TRBV9 and TRBJ2-2; weak D call: TRBD2 (5 bases). Germline CDR1 and CDR2: SGDLS and YYNGEE. The length of the CDR3 is 14 residues. Deletions cut 0 bases from V and 5 bases from J, with 8 bases between. CDR3 DNA: TGTGCCAGCAGCGTAGGTGGAGGTACCGGGGAGCTGTTTTTT. It codes for CASSVGGGTGELFF.

CDR3 in DNA: TGTGCCAGCAGTTTAAGGCGGGCGAGCACCGGGGAGCTGTTTTTT. Encoded protein: CASSLRRASTGELFF. V gene TRBV28 combines with J gene TRBJ2-2; D may be TRBD2 (5 bases). CDR1 and CDR2 (germline): MDHEN, SYDVKM. The CDR3 extends over 15 amino acids. V shed 2 bases and J shed 4 bases, with 11 bases lying between them.

This chain connects TRBV4-3 to TRBJ2-7; 9 bases line up with TRBD2. Trimming cost V 0 bases and J 1 base; bases outside gene matches: 7. This CDR3 comprises 17 residues. Germline CDR1 and CDR2: LGHNA and YSLEER. CDR3 coding DNA: TGCGCCAGCAGCCAAGATCGACTAGCGGAGGGGTCCTACGAGCAGTACTTC. It codes for CASSQDRLAEGSYEQYF.

This chain connects TRBV5-1 to TRBJ2-1; 9 bases line up with TRBD1. CDR1 and CDR2 from the germline V gene are SGHRS and YFSETQ. The J segment lost 7 bases and the V segment lost 4 bases, leaving 9 bases of the junction unmatched. The length of the CDR3 is 15 residues. The CDR3 region is CASSDTGGPWNEQFF. The CDR3 coding sequence is TGCGCCAGCAGCGACACAGGGGGCCCGTGGAATGAGCAGTTCTTC.

The chain employs TRBV7-9 and TRBJ1-4; D remains unclear. Trimming removed 0 bases from V and 3 bases from J, with 14 bases in between. The germline gives CDR1 SEHNR, CDR2 FQNEAQ (reference sequence). This CDR3 spans 17 amino acids. This CDR3 reads CASSLAVTGSANEKLFF. Here the CDR3 DNA reads TGTGCCAGCAGCTTAGCGGTTACCGGCTCGGCTAATGAAAAACTGTTTTTT. Variable domain in full (rest from reference TRBV7-9 and TRBJ1-4): DTGVSQNPRHKITKRGQNVTFRCDPISEHNRLYWYRQTLGQGPEFLTYFQNEAQLEKSRLLSDRFSAERPKGSFSTLEIQRTEQGDSAMYLCASSLAVTGSANEKLFFGSGTQLSVL.

The rearrangement uses TRBV19 and TRBJ2-1; D not resolved. CDR1 and CDR2 (germline): LNHDA, SQIVND (reference sequence). This CDR3 is 14 amino acids long. Trimming pared 5 bases from V and 0 bases from J, leaving 8 bases between. CDR3 DNA sequence: TGTGCCAGTAGTCCATCAAGCTCCTACAATGAGCAGTTCTTC. Amino acid sequence: CASSPSSSYNEQFF.

The chain employs TRBV27 and TRBJ2-2; D is possibly TRBD1 (6 bases). Germline values: CDR1 MNHEY, CDR2 SMNVEV (reference sequence). Trimming stripped 6 bases from V and 7 bases from J, with 15 bases between. The CDR3 runs 14 residues. The CDR3 nucleotides read TGTGCCAGCAGCCATGACAGGATCTACGGGGAGCTGTTTTTT. It is translated as CASSHDRIYGELFF.

V usage is TRBV6-5 and J usage is TRBJ1-4; TRBD1 is a possible D gene (6 bases). V gave up 0 bases and J gave up 8 bases, with 13 bases separating them. Germline V CDR1 and CDR2: MNHEY, SVGAGI. This CDR3 has 15 residues. The chain's CDR3 is CASSYSDRFGEKLFF. The CDR3 DNA follows: TGTGCCAGCAGTTACTCGGACAGATTTGGAGAAAAACTGTTTTTT.

This rearrangement joins TRBV12-5 to TRBJ1-5; 7 bases fit TRBD1. The CDR3 has 15 residues. Germline V lookup: CDR1 LGHNT, CDR2 FRNRAP. Trimming cost V 6 bases and J 0 bases; bases outside gene matches: 5. The CDR3 coding sequence is TGTGCTAGTGGCCGGGGACAGTATAGCAATCAGCCCCAGCATTTT. It translates to CASGRGQYSNQPQHF.

The chain recombines TRBV5-1 with TRBJ1-1; no clear D. The CDR3 has 14 amino acids. V was clipped by 9 bases and J by 6 bases, with 21 bases between them. From germline, CDR1 is SGHRS and CDR2 YFSETQ. The CDR3 reads CAISHLALHPEAFF. CDR3 nucleotides: TGCGCCATCTCCCATTTGGCCCTTCACCCTGAAGCTTTCTTT. The full variable domain, completed using reference TRBV5-1 and TRBJ1-1, is KAGVTQTPRYLIKTRGQQVTLSCSPISGHRSVSWYQQTPGQGLQFLFEYFSETQRNKGNFPGRFSGRQFSNSRSEMNVSTLELGDSALYLCAISHLALHPEAFFGQGTRLTVV.

The rearrangement joins TRBV19 to TRBJ1-1; D gene uncertain. The V end was cut by 0 bases, the J end by 0 bases, with 11 bases between. Germline CDR1 and CDR2: LNHDA and SQIVND (reference sequence). The CDR3 has 16 amino acids. The CDR3 bases are TGTGCCAGTAGTATAGAGGGTCAGAGCATGAACACTGAAGCTTTCTTT. Translated: CASSIEGQSMNTEAFF.

In the case of this clone: At one end the junction does not follow the germline gene, possibly because of a read error. This chain links TRBV6-1 with TRBJ2-7; D uncertain. CDR1 MNHNS and CDR2 SASEGT come from the germline V gene. CDR3 length equals 11 residues. The CDR3 sequence: CASSDSVPPGF. DNA of the CDR3: TGTGCCAGCAGTGATTCAGTCCCGCCAGGCTTC.

This chain joins TRBV27 and TRBJ2-3, with 7 bases identical to TRBD1. J gave up 2 bases and V 6 bases, and 8 bases lay outside the gene matches. Germline loops: CDR1 MNHEY, CDR2 SMNVEV (reference sequence). There are 15 residues in the CDR3. CDR3 loop: CASSSPGQYTDTQYF. The CDR3, as DNA: TGTGCCAGCAGCTCTCCGGGACAGTACACAGATACGCAGTATTTT.

The chain links TRBV2 to TRBJ1-3; D is possibly TRBD1 (5 bases). The CDR3 runs 13 residues. Germline CDR1 SNHLY, CDR2 FYNNEI. Trimming took 6 bases from V and 4 from J, leaving 10 bases between them. The DNA for the CDR3 is TGTGCCAGCAGGGGGGAGACAGGAAACACCATATATTTT. Translated, it gives CASRGETGNTIYF.

Concerning this clone: This sample includes further DNA sequences coding for the same CDR3. This chain connects TRBV27 to TRBJ2-7; 7 bases match TRBD1. Germline CDR1 and CDR2: MNHEY and SMNVEV (reference sequence). The V and J ends lost 5 bases and 2 bases, in that order; junction bases with no gene match: 3. CDR3 size: 13 residues. CDR3 residues: CASSPGGPYEQYF. The CDR3 DNA is TGTGCCAGCAGTCCAGGGGGACCCTACGAGCAGTACTTC.

This clone has more than one count but fewer than ten. The chain links TRBV27 to TRBJ1-4; D is unresolved. CDR3 length equals 15 residues. V shed 4 bases and J shed 6 bases, with 15 bases lying between them. Germline CDR1 and CDR2: MNHEY and SMNVEV (reference sequence). The CDR3: CASSSEGEGYEKLFF. The CDR3 nucleotides read TGTGCCAGCAGTTCAGAGGGCGAGGGTTATGAAAAACTGTTTTTT.

The V gene is TRBV4-1, the J gene TRBJ2-1; D possibly corresponds to TRBD1 (6 bases). The CDR3 loop spans 17 amino acids. Per the germline V gene, CDR1 is MGHRA and CDR2 is YSYEKL. V was shortened by 3 bases and J by 5 bases, with 20 bases between the two germline ends. The CDR3 DNA follows: TGCGCCAGCAGCCAGCTGACCGGGACAAAAGAAAACAATGAGCAGTTCTTC. Translated, it gives CASSQLTGTKENNEQFF.

This clone was detected once. The chain has TRBV28 and TRBJ1-4; possibly TRBD1 for D (6 bases). The CDR3 contains 17 residues. V lost 8 bases and J lost 5, with 24 bases in between. Germline-derived CDR1 and CDR2 are MDHEN and SYDVKM. The CDR3 sequence: CASAAGGAGWLNEKLFF. CDR3 DNA: TGTGCCAGCGCTGCGGGGGGCGCGGGATGGTTAAATGAAAAACTGTTTTTT.

This clone is a singleton in its sample. The chain combines TRBV6-1 with TRBJ2-3; TRBD2 might be the D (5 bases). This CDR3 contains 15 residues. The V end was cut by 6 bases, the J end by 1 base, with 14 bases between. Germline V gene sequence: CDR1 MNHNS, CDR2 SASEGT. The CDR3 DNA sequence: TGTGCCAGCAGCCCGGAGAGGGTTGGCACAGATACGCAGTATTTT. Amino acids: CASSPERVGTDTQYF.

This chain's CDR3 is CASIDLPGNSYEQYF. CDR3 coding DNA: TGTGCCAGCATCGATCTGCCGGGCAACTCCTACGAGCAGTACTTC. The rearrangement links TRBV11-2 to TRBJ2-7, with D unresolved. Germline CDR1 SGHAT, CDR2 FQNNGV. The V gene lost 7 bases and the J gene lost 0 bases, with 16 bases spanning the gap. This CDR3 contains 15 residues.

This sequence joins TRBV5-1 and TRBJ1-6, with a tentative D call TRBD1 (6 bases). This CDR3 region has 19 residues. The V end lost 1 base, the J end lost 2 bases, and 19 bases lay between the germline ends. Germline-derived CDR1 and CDR2 are SGHRS and YFSETQ. CDR3: CASSLNWTVIRAYNSPLHF. The CDR3 DNA is TGCGCCAGCAGCTTGAATTGGACAGTTATTCGGGCCTATAATTCACCCCTCCACTTT.

The chain employs TRBV27 and TRBJ1-2, with D unclear. This CDR3 region has 12 residues. Germline lookup yields CDR1 MNHEY and CDR2 SMNVEV (reference sequence). Trimming cost V 6 bases and J 1 base, with 6 bases left between them. The CDR3 region is CASSQDNYGYTF. CDR3 nucleotides: TGTGCCAGCAGCCAGGATAACTATGGCTACACCTTC.

The V and J genes are TRBV11-2 and TRBJ2-5; D unresolved. Between the trimmed V and J ends, which lost 1 base and 0 bases, there was a span of 12 bases. Germline CDR1 reads SGHAT; CDR2 reads FQNNGV. This CDR3 region has 16 residues. The CDR3 nucleotides are TGTGCCAGCAGCTTAGTTGAGGATATCTACCAAGAGACCCAGTACTTC. It codes for CASSLVEDIYQETQYF.

With respect to this clone: Different DNA sequences within this sample yield the same CDR3. The chain links TRBV30 to TRBJ2-7, with TRBD2 identical over 9 bases. Germline-derived CDR1 and CDR2 are GTSNPN and SVGIG (reference sequence). The CDR3 spans 14 residues. Trimming at V came to 5 bases and at J to 3 bases, leaving 8 bases not matched to a gene. The CDR3 coding sequence is TGTGCCTGGTCCCCGGGACTAGCACTCTACGAGCAGTACTTC. Translation: CAWSPGLALYEQYF. Full variable domain (rest looked up from reference TRBV30 and TRBJ2-7): SQTIHQWPATLVQPVGSPLSLECTVEGTSNPNLYWYRQAAGRGLQLLFYSVGIGQISSEVPQNLSASRPQDRQFILSSKKLLLSDSGFYLCAWSPGLALYEQYFGPGTRLTVT.

The chain carries TRBV14 and TRBJ2-1, with D perhaps TRBD1 (5 bases). The CDR3 runs to 16 residues. V was cut by 1 base and J by 4 bases, with 14 bases left in between. The germline V gene encodes CDR1 SGHDN and CDR2 FVKESK. The CDR3 DNA is TGTGCCAGCAGCCAAGGGGGCTCCCTTCCTTACAATGAGCAGTTCTTC. Protein product: CASSQGGSLPYNEQFF. Full variable domain (missing parts from reference TRBV14 and TRBJ2-1): EAGVTQFPSHSVIEKGQTVTLRCDPISGHDNLYWYRRVMGKEIKFLLHFVKESKQDESGMPNNRFLAERTGGTYSTLKVQPAELEDSGVYFCASSQGGSLPYNEQFFGPGTRLTVL.

The chain links TRBV14 to TRBJ2-7; maybe TRBD2 (5 bases). The V gene's germline CDR1 is SGHDN and CDR2 FVKESK. Deletions cut 0 bases from V and 0 bases from J, with 12 bases between. The CDR3 extends over 16 amino acids. The CDR3, as DNA: TGTGCCAGCAGCCAAGAGGGTTCGGGGTACTCCTACGAGCAGTACTTC. It encodes CASSQEGSGYSYEQYF.

This chain joins TRBV6-1 and TRBJ1-5, with D possibly being TRBD1 (5 bases). Per germline, CDR1 MNHNS and CDR2 SASEGT. Trimming left V 2 bases short and J 6 bases short, with 17 bases between. There are 16 residues in the CDR3. This chain's CDR3 is CASSETPAGLSQPQHF. CDR3 DNA sequence: TGTGCCAGCAGTGAAACTCCGGCAGGGTTGAGTCAGCCCCAGCATTTT.

About this clone: Other DNA sequences in the same sample also yield this CDR3. This chain links TRBV28 with TRBJ1-6, with a possible D match to TRBD1 (5 bases). V lost 1 base and J 8 bases, leaving 6 bases between the germline ends. The germline CDR1 and CDR2 sequences are MDHEN and SYDVKM. The CDR3 totals 13 residues. The CDR3 nucleotides are TGTGCCAGCAGTTTATCGGGGGATTCACCCCTCCACTTT. This translates into CASSLSGDSPLHF.

The CDR3 nucleotides are TGTGCCAGCAGCGACGGGCCCGGTTACAATGAGCAGTTCTTC. It yields the protein CASSDGPGYNEQFF. V is TRBV7-2 and J is TRBJ2-1; the D is unclear. This CDR3 spans 14 amino acids. V dropped 5 bases and J dropped 4 bases, with 12 bases sitting between them. CDR1 and CDR2 from the germline V gene are SGHTA and FQGNSA. Drawing the rest from reference TRBV7-2 and TRBJ2-1, the complete variable domain is GAGVSQSPSNKVTEKGKDVELRCDPISGHTALYWYRQSLGQGLEFLIYFQGNSAPDKSGLPSDRFSAERTGGSVSTLTIQRTQQEDSAVYLCASSDGPGYNEQFFGPGTRLTVL.